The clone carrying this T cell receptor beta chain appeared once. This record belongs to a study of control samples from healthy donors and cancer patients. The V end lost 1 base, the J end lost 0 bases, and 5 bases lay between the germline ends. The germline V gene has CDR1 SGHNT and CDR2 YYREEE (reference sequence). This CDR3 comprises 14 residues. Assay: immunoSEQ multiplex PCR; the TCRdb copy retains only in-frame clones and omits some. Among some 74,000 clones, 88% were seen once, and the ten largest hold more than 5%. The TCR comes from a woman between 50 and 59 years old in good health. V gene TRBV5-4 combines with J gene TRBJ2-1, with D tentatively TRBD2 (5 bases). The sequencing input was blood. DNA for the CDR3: TGTGCCAGCAGCTTGAGCGGCTCCTACAATGAGCAGTTCTTC. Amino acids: CASSLSGSYNEQFF.